This TCR beta chain was profiled in a study of blood T cell repertoires in COVID-19. Across the study: Sources were T cells, B-cell-depleted T cells, or PBMCs; the material itself was cDNA or gDNA.

The germline CDR1 and CDR2 sequences are SNHLY and FYNNEI. Trimming removed 6 bases at V and 3 bases at J, with 14 bases between. This CDR3 is built from 15 residues. Repertoires were generated with immunoSEQ multiplex PCR, while TCRdb's copy carries only in-frame clones and drops some. The sample lists 300,000 or so clones, about 90% occurring once. V is TRBV2 and J is TRBJ1-4, with D hard to call. This clonotype originated in a woman between 50 and 59 years old who had recovered from COVID-19. What was sequenced was peripheral blood. The DNA for the CDR3 is TGTGCCAGCAGCCCCCCGGGGATGGCTAATGAAAAACTGTTTTTT. Residues: CASSPPGMANEKLFF.